The clone carrying this TCR beta chain appeared a few times. The antigen is unknown. The sample belongs to a study of cytomegalovirus exposure and HLA in healthy donors. Study observations and caveats: According to reports, the classifier identified cytomegalovirus status with high specificity and sensitivity. In most subjects, TCR beta sequences reportedly gave accurate predictions of HLA-A and HLA-B alleles. Some V segments could not be told apart, so they were left out, TRBV6-2 and TRBV6-3 among them. Versus the approximately 720-donor mean, an Asian-associated ancestry cluster reportedly showed fewer N-insertions in a later analysis.

The PCR used 60 Vbeta and 13 Jbeta primers. TCRdb keeps only in-frame clones here, not all; method: immunoSEQ multiplex PCR. The table records about 61,000 clones, over 70% of them present only once. The germline gives CDR1 SGHNT, CDR2 YENEEA. The CDR3 contains 13 residues. V lost 5 bases to trimming and J lost 4 bases; unmatched junction nucleotides: 2. The sample comprised PBMCs. V gene TRBV11-3 combines with J gene TRBJ2-3, with TRBD2 matching 8 bases. This clonotype was sampled from a man aged 50-60 years in good health and CMV-seropositive. The CDR3 bases are TGTGCCAGCAGCCCGGGGGGGGCAGATACGCAGTATTTT. Translating gives CASSPGGADTQYF.